These 24 T cell receptor beta chains originate from one sample sequenced in a study of blood T cell repertoires in COVID-19. Sequencing was performed with immunoSEQ multiplex PCR; in TCRdb, only in-frame clones are kept and a portion is missing. Of about 270,000 clones in the sample, just over 90% are singletons; the top ten hold approximately 2.5%. The sample was PBMCs or T cells enriched from blood (not recorded which). All receptors derive from a woman aged 40 to 49 with acute COVID-19.

The chain has TRBV19 and TRBJ1-4, with D maybe TRBD1 (5 bases). Between the trimmed V and J ends, which lost 5 bases and 0 bases, there was a span of 10 bases. The CDR3 contains 15 residues. The germline gives CDR1 LNHDA, CDR2 SQIVND (reference sequence). Written as DNA, the CDR3 is TGTGCCAGTAGTTTCCTAGGGGCAACTAATGAAAAACTGTTTTTT. This codes for CASSFLGATNEKLFF.

This chain connects TRBV28 to TRBJ1-2, with D perhaps matching TRBD1 (5 bases). Between the trimmed V and J ends, which lost 6 bases and 1 base, there was a span of 12 bases. This CDR3 region has 14 residues. CDR1 MDHEN and CDR2 SYDVKM come from the germline V gene. CDR3 residues: CASREGSGNYGYTF. As DNA, the CDR3 is TGTGCCAGCAGGGAGGGGTCCGGTAACTATGGCTACACCTTC.

The chain combines TRBV19 with TRBJ2-1; D is possibly TRBD1 (6 bases). CDR1 and CDR2 from the germline V gene are LNHDA and SQIVND (reference sequence). Trimming removed 6 bases from V and 3 bases from J, with 15 bases in between. The CDR3 extends over 15 amino acids. CDR3 sequence (DNA): TGTGCCAGTAGCCATACAGGGCAGGGCTACAATGAGCAGTTCTTC. It codes for CASSHTGQGYNEQFF.

This clone came up a few times. The rearrangement uses TRBV10-3 and TRBJ2-1; the match to TRBD2 covers 8 bases. The germline gives CDR1 ENHRY, CDR2 SYGVKD. This CDR3 has 14 residues. J gave up 4 bases and V 6 bases, and 5 bases lay outside the gene matches. CDR3 sequence: CAIREREQYNEQFF. DNA of the CDR3: TGTGCCATCAGGGAGCGGGAGCAATACAATGAGCAGTTCTTC.

The genes are TRBV4-3 and TRBJ1-4; D perhaps matches TRBD1 (5 bases). V was shortened by 1 base and J by 2 bases, with 11 bases between the two germline ends. CDR1 LGHNA and CDR2 YSLEER come from the germline V gene. The CDR3 contains 16 residues. CDR3 DNA: TGCGCCAGCAGCCAAGGGAAAGGGGCGACTAATGAAAAACTGTTTTTT. Protein sequence: CASSQGKGATNEKLFF.

The V gene is TRBV7-6, the J gene TRBJ2-2; D may be TRBD2 (5 bases). Germline CDR1 reads SGHVS; CDR2 reads FNYEAQ. V dropped 4 bases and J dropped 0 bases, with 15 bases sitting between them. CDR3 size: 17 residues. CDR3 DNA sequence: TGTGCCAGCAGCTCCTCTGAGCGGTTCGCGAACACCGGGGAGCTGTTTTTT. This gives the protein CASSSSERFANTGELFF.

CDR3 in amino acids: CASSQSSIIRQSYEQYF. The DNA of the CDR3 is TGCGCCAGCAGTCAGTCATCAATCATCCGACAGTCCTACGAGCAGTACTTC. J is TRBJ2-7 and V is TRBV23-1, with D possibly TRBD1 on 5 matching bases. TRBV23-1 carries the ORF label, with uncertain function. Trimming pared 3 bases from V and 1 base from J, leaving 19 bases between. The CDR3 is made up of 17 amino acids.

The chain couples TRBV4-3 to TRBJ1-6, with 8 bases fitting TRBD1. The V gene's germline CDR1 is LGHNA and CDR2 YSLEER. The CDR3 length is 15 residues. V trimming: 0 bases; J trimming: 5 bases; junction bases outside the gene matches: 0. CDR3 region: CASSQETGDNSPLHF. The CDR3 nucleotides are TGCGCCAGCAGCCAAGAGACAGGGGATAATTCACCCCTCCACTTT.

A few counts support this clone. The chain carries TRBV7-9 and TRBJ2-7; possibly TRBD1 for D (5 bases). The V and J ends lost 4 bases and 2 bases respectively, with 15 bases between them. Germline CDR1 and CDR2: SEHNR and FQNEAQ (reference sequence). The CDR3 has 15 residues. DNA for the CDR3: TGTGCCAGCAGCTCCCCCTCCAGGGATACCTACGAGCAGTACTTC. It encodes CASSSPSRDTYEQYF.

V and J are TRBV6-5 and TRBJ2-2; 10 bases fit TRBD2. The length of the CDR3 is 15 residues. Germline-derived CDR1 and CDR2 are MNHEY and SVGAGI. Trimming removed 9 bases from V and 7 bases from J; junction bases left unmatched: 11. Written as DNA, the CDR3 is TGTGCCAGTAAGCGGGAGGGCCAAAAGGACGGGGAGCTGTTTTTT. It specifies CASKREGQKDGELFF.

V and J are TRBV15 and TRBJ1-1; TRBD1 agrees at 7 bases. Per germline, CDR1 LNHNV and CDR2 YYDKDF (reference sequence). With 7 bases clipped from V and 1 base from J, the junction kept 3 bases outside the gene matches. The CDR3 extends over 13 amino acids. This CDR3 reads CATTDRTNTEAFF. CDR3 DNA: TGTGCCACCACGGACAGGACGAACACTGAAGCTTTCTTT.

This chain connects TRBV11-2 to TRBJ1-4, with D unresolved. This CDR3 is 15 amino acids long. With 4 bases removed from V and 5 bases from J, the gap between germline ends came to 14 bases. Germline CDR1 is SGHAT and CDR2 is FQNNGV. The CDR3 nucleotides are TGTGCCAGCAGCTCCCTCCGGGGAACGAATGAAAAACTGTTTTTT. This sequence encodes CASSSLRGTNEKLFF.

This clone was picked up a small number of times. V and J are TRBV30 and TRBJ2-7; D is possibly TRBD1 (5 bases). Germline V gives CDR1 GTSNPN, CDR2 SVGIG (reference sequence). The CDR3 has 13 amino acids. V lost 1 base and J 0 bases, leaving 7 bases between the germline ends. The CDR3 region is CAWSGTHSYEQYF. The CDR3 nucleotides read TGTGCCTGGAGTGGGACACACTCCTACGAGCAGTACTTC.

The V call is TRBV4-2, the J call TRBJ1-4; D might be TRBD1 (5 bases). The CDR3 extends over 16 amino acids. Germline V CDR1 and CDR2: LGHNA, YNFKEQ. Trimming took off 3 bases at V and 0 bases at J, with 11 bases between the two ends. CDR3 nucleotide sequence: TGTGCCAGCAGCCATGAAACAGGCTCAACTAATGAAAAACTGTTTTTT. This translates into CASSHETGSTNEKLFF.

The V gene is TRBV27, the J gene TRBJ1-2, with 9 bases that match TRBD1. Germline V gives CDR1 MNHEY, CDR2 SMNVEV (reference sequence). Trimming removed 5 bases from V and 7 bases from J; junction bases left unmatched: 14. CDR3 length: 16 residues. CDR3 coding DNA: TGTGCCAGCAGTCACCCAACAGGGGGCGTTTTGTCTGGCTACACCTTC. It encodes CASSHPTGGVLSGYTF.

The chain uses TRBV19 and TRBJ2-2; TRBD1 matches at 9 bases. CDR3 length: 18 amino acids. The V segment lost 2 bases and the J segment 1 base; nucleotides outside the gene matches: 8. Germline-derived CDR1 and CDR2 are LNHDA and SQIVND (reference sequence). CDR3 protein: CASSINGVTGGNTGELFF. CDR3 in DNA: TGTGCCAGTAGTATAAACGGGGTGACAGGGGGGAACACCGGGGAGCTGTTTTTT.

V is TRBV19 and J is TRBJ1-1, with 8 bases aligning to TRBD1. The CDR3 is made up of 18 amino acids. From germline, CDR1 is LNHDA and CDR2 SQIVND (reference sequence). V was pared by 6 bases and J by 1 base, with 16 bases of the junction left unmatched. The CDR3 sequence: CASSDHKLRTGQNTEAFF. The CDR3 bases are TGTGCCAGTAGCGACCATAAATTAAGGACAGGGCAGAACACTGAAGCTTTCTTT.

This rearrangement joins TRBV4-2 to TRBJ2-1; 8 bases agree with TRBD2. J was trimmed by 8 bases and V by 4 bases; bases with no gene match: 7. Germline loops: CDR1 LGHNA, CDR2 YNFKEQ. The CDR3 spans 14 residues. The CDR3 bases are TGTGCCAGCAGCCCCGGGGGGGCCCTGGATGAGCAGTTCTTC. It translates to CASSPGGALDEQFF.

The chain has TRBV5-1 and TRBJ1-1; no firm D call. Germline CDR1 is SGHRS and CDR2 is YFSETQ. CDR3 length: 14 residues. V was trimmed by 4 bases and J by 0 bases, leaving 10 bases between them. CDR3 residues: CASSRRTVNTEAFF. The CDR3 DNA sequence: TGCGCCAGCAGCCGAAGAACAGTGAACACTGAAGCTTTCTTT.

DNA for the CDR3: TGTGCCAGCAGTGAAGCCGGGACAGGGGATGGCTACACCTTC. Translated, it gives CASSEAGTGDGYTF. J is TRBJ1-2 and V is TRBV2; 10 positions match TRBD1. This CDR3 has 14 amino acids. The V gene's germline CDR1 is SNHLY and CDR2 FYNNEI. V lost 0 bases to trimming and J lost 6 bases; unmatched junction nucleotides: 1.

The V gene is TRBV6-1, the J gene TRBJ2-7; D uncertain. This CDR3 contains 13 residues. V lost 2 bases and J lost 0, with 5 bases in between. The germline V gene has CDR1 MNHNS and CDR2 SASEGT. The CDR3, as DNA: TGTGCCAGCAGTGAATACTACTCCTACGAGCAGTACTTC. The encoded protein is CASSEYYSYEQYF.

This clone showed up just once. The CDR3 DNA is TGTGCCAGCAGTTTATATTCCGGGATGCCCCTCCACTTT. Translating it yields CASSLYSGMPLHF. The chain links TRBV12-3 or TRBV12-4 to TRBJ1-6; D is ambiguous. V lost 2 bases and J lost 13, with 12 bases in between. This CDR3 is built from 13 residues.

The gene calls are TRBV18 and TRBJ2-4; D gene uncertain. The CDR3 contains 14 residues. Germline values: CDR1 KGHSH, CDR2 LQKENI. The V gene lost 3 bases and the J gene lost 4 bases, with 10 bases spanning the gap. CDR3 in amino acids: CASSPWAEKNIQYF. CDR3 in DNA: TGTGCCAGCTCACCCTGGGCAGAGAAAAACATTCAGTACTTC.

The chain combines TRBV24-1 with TRBJ2-1; a weak D match, TRBD1 (5 bases). Trimming removed 4 bases from V and 1 base from J, with 10 bases in between. Germline-derived CDR1 and CDR2 are KGHDR and SFDVKD. The CDR3 consists of 15 residues. The CDR3 protein is CATSEQRGSYNEQFF. The CDR3 nucleotides read TGTGCCACCAGTGAGCAAAGGGGTTCCTACAATGAGCAGTTCTTC.